This T cell receptor (beta chain) came from a study of OX40 agonist ivuxolimab in advanced cancers. About the study: A history of anti-PD-1, anti-PD-L1 or anti-CTLA-4 therapy was acceptable, and more than 30% had some.

Produced via immunoSEQ multiplex PCR; TCRdb's table is partial and in-frame only. The sample lists some 100,000 clones; about nine tenths were seen once. CDR3 size: 13 residues. V dropped 1 base and J dropped 8 bases, with 12 bases sitting between them. Germline V gene sequence: CDR1 SGHRS, CDR2 YFSETQ. J is TRBJ1-1 and V is TRBV5-1; weak D call: TRBD1 (5 bases). This clonotype originated in an adult with an advanced solid tumor such as melanoma, head and neck, liver or kidney cancer. Here the sequenced sample was CD4+ or CD8+ T cells sorted from blood, taken in a trial of the OX40 agonist ivuxolimab. The CDR3 is CASSLMDGAEAFF. The DNA of the CDR3 is TGCGCCAGCAGCTTGATGGATGGGGCAGAAGCTTTCTTT.